This TCR beta chain was identified in a study of OX40 agonist ivuxolimab in advanced cancers. Study overall: Of mixed ages from 23 to 79 and averaging around 60 years, the group was around 78% male.

Trimming cost V 5 bases and J 7 bases, with 17 bases left between them. This CDR3 contains 14 residues. CDR1 and CDR2 from the germline V gene are MNHEY and SMNVEV (reference sequence). Sequenced by immunoSEQ multiplex PCR; TCRdb stores in-frame clones only, minus some. Found here are about 62,000 clones, about 85% of them singletons; the top ten hold 4%. The rearrangement joins TRBV27 to TRBJ2-5, with D possibly being TRBD1 (6 bases). This specimen was CD4+ or CD8+ T cells sorted from blood, taken in a trial of the OX40 agonist ivuxolimab. The sequence was collected from an adult with an advanced solid tumor such as melanoma, head and neck, liver or kidney cancer. In nucleotides, the CDR3 is TGTGCCAGCAGTCCCCCAGGGGTCTGGGGGACCCAGTACTTC. Translated: CASSPPGVWGTQYF.